A single count supports the clone carrying this T cell receptor beta chain. Trimming cost V 3 bases and J 7 bases, with 15 bases left between them. The CDR3 covers 14 residues. Germline V lookup: CDR1 LNHDA, CDR2 SQIVND (reference sequence). This sample is part of a study of blood T cell repertoires in COVID-19. This table comes from immunoSEQ multiplex PCR, and its TCRdb copy is limited to in-frame clones, with some not included. The repertoire holds roughly 180,000 clones, approximately 80% seen once, with around 11% in the top ten. The material sequenced was PBMCs or T cells enriched from blood (not recorded which). This receptor was identified in a man aged 40-49 years who had recovered from COVID-19. The V gene is TRBV19, the J gene TRBJ1-2; TRBD1 is a possible D gene (5 bases). CDR3 loop: CASSIQGGAAGYTF. CDR3 nucleotide sequence: TGTGCCAGTAGTATTCAGGGTGGGGCCGCTGGCTACACCTTC.